The 3 T cell receptor beta chains listed next were all sequenced from one sample in a study of control samples from healthy donors and cancer patients. TCRdb's table, derived via immunoSEQ multiplex PCR, lists solely in-frame clones and lacks some. Of approximately 70,000 clones in the sample, approximately 89% are singletons; the top ten hold around 5.5%. The material sequenced was PBMCs. The origin of the receptors is a man aged 55 to 70 with colorectal cancer.

The chain employs TRBV6-5 and TRBJ2-2; a weak D match, TRBD1 (6 bases). CDR1 is MNHEY, CDR2 SVGAGI, per germline. V was shortened by 7 bases and J by 0 bases, with 12 bases between the two germline ends. This CDR3 region has 15 residues. In DNA, the CDR3 is TGTGCCAGCACCACAGGGTCGCCGAACACCGGGGAGCTGTTTTTT. It yields the protein CASTTGSPNTGELFF.

The chain recombines TRBV11-3 with TRBJ2-3; maybe TRBD2 (6 bases). The CDR3 is 13 amino acids. CDR1 is SGHNT, CDR2 YENEEA, per germline. Deletions cut 7 bases from V and 3 bases from J, with 11 bases between. The CDR3 here is CASTPGETDTQYF. The CDR3 DNA is TGTGCCAGCACCCCGGGGGAGACAGATACGCAGTATTTT.

The rearrangement joins TRBV5-1 to TRBJ2-7; D is possibly TRBD2 (6 bases). This CDR3 region has 16 residues. Trimming pared 4 bases from V and 2 bases from J, leaving 19 bases between. Germline V CDR1 and CDR2: SGHRS, YFSETQ. The DNA for the CDR3 is TGCGCCAGCAGCCGCACCTCGGGGGTCACAACCTACGAGCAGTACTTC. Translating it yields CASSRTSGVTTYEQYF.